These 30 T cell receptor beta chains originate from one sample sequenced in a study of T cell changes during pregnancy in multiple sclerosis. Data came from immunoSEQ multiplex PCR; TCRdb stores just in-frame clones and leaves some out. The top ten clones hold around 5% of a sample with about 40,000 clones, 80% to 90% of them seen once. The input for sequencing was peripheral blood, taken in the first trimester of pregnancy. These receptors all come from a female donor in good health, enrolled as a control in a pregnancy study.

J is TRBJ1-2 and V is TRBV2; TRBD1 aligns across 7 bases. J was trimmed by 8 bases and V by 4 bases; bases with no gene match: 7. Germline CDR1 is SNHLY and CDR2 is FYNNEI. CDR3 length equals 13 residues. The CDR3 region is CASSGRWDSGYTF. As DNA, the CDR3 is TGTGCCAGCAGTGGGAGATGGGACAGCGGCTACACCTTC.

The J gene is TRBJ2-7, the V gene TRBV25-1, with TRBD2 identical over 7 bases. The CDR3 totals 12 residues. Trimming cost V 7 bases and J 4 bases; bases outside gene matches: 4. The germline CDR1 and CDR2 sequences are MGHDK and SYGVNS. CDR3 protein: CASKMGGYEQYF. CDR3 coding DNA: TGTGCCAGCAAAATGGGGGGGTACGAGCAGTACTTC.

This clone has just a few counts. This chain's CDR3 is CAWSLGQVNQPQHF. CDR3 nucleotide sequence: TGTGCCTGGAGTCTAGGACAGGTTAATCAGCCCCAGCATTTT. The chain uses TRBV30 and TRBJ1-5; 7 positions agree with TRBD1. The CDR3 is made up of 14 amino acids. With 2 bases clipped from V and 4 bases from J, the junction kept 5 bases outside the gene matches. Germline-derived CDR1 and CDR2 are GTSNPN and SVGIG (reference sequence).

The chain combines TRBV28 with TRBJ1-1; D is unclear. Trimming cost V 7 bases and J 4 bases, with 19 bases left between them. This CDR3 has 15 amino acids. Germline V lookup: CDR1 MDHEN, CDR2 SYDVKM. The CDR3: CASTPRGVLGTEAFF. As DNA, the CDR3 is TGTGCCAGCACTCCCCGGGGAGTGTTGGGCACTGAAGCTTTCTTT. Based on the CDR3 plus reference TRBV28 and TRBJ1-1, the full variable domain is DVKVTQSSRYLVKRTGEKVFLECVQDMDHENMFWYRQDPGLGLRLIYFSYDVKMKEKGDIPEGYSVSREKKERFSLILESASTNQTSMYLCASTPRGVLGTEAFFGQGTRLTVV.

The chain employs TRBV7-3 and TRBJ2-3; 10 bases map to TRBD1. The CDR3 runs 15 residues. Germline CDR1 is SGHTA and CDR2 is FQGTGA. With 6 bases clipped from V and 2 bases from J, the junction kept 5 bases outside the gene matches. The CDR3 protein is CASSPGTGDTDTQYF. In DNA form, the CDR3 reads TGTGCCAGCAGTCCTGGGACAGGGGACACAGATACGCAGTATTTT.

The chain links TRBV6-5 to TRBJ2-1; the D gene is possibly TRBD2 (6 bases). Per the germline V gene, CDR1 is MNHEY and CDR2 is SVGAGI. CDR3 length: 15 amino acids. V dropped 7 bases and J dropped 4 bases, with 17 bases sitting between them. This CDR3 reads CASTPGGEQYNEQFF. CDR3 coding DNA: TGTGCCAGCACGCCGGGCGGGGAACAATACAATGAGCAGTTCTTC.

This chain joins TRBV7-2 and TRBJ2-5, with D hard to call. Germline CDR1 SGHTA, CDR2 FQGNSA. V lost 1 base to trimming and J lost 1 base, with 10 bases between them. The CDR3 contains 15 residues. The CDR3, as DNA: TGTGCCAGCAGCTTAGATAAAGGAGCCCAAGAGACCCAGTACTTC. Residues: CASSLDKGAQETQYF.

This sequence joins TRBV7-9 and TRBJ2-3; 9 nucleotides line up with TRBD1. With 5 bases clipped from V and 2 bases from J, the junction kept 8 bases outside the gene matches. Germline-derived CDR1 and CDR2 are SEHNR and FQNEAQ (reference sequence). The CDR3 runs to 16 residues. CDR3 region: CASSPGTGSPTDTQYF. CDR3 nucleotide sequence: TGTGCCAGCAGCCCCGGGACAGGGTCCCCCACAGATACGCAGTATTTT.

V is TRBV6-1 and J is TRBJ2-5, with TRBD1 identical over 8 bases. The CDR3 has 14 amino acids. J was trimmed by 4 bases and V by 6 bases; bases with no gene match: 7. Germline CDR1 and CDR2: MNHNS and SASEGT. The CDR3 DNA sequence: TGTGCCAGCAGAGCAGGGGGCGAGAGAGAGACCCAGTACTTC. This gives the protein CASRAGGERETQYF.

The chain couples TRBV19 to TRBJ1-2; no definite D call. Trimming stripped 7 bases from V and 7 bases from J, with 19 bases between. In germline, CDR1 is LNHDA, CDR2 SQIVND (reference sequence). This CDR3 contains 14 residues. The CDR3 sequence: CASTIAGIWTGYTF. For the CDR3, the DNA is TGTGCCAGTACCATTGCGGGCATTTGGACTGGCTACACCTTC.

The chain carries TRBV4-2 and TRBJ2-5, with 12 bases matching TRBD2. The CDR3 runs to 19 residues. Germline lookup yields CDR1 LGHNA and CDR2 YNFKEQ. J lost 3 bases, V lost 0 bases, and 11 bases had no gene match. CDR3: CASSQDKPTSGGYKETQYF. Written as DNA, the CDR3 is TGTGCCAGCAGCCAAGATAAGCCCACTAGCGGGGGGTACAAAGAGACCCAGTACTTC.

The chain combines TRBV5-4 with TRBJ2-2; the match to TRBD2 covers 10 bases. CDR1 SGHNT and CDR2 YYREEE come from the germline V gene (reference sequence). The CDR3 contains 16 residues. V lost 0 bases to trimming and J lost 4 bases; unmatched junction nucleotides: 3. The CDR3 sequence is CASSLGAGGITGELFF. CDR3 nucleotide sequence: TGTGCCAGCAGCTTGGGAGCGGGGGGGATCACCGGGGAGCTGTTTTTT.

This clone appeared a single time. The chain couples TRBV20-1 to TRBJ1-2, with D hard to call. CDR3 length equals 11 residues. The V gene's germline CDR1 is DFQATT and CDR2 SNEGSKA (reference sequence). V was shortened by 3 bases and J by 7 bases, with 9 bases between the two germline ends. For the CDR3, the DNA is TGCAGTGCTAGGGGCCCTCCTGGCTACACCTTC. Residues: CSARGPPGYTF.

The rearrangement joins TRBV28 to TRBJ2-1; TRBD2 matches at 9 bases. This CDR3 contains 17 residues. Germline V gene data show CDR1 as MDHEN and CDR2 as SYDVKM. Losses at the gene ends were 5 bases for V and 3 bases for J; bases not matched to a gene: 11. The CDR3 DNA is TGTGCCAGCAGTGGGACTAGCAAACCCATACTCTACAATGAGCAGTTCTTC. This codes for CASSGTSKPILYNEQFF.

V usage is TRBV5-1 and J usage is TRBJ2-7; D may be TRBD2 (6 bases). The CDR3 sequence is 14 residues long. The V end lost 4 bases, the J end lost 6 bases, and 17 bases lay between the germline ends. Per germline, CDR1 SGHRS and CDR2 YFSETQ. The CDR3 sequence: CASSARSQGGEQYF. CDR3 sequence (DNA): TGCGCCAGCAGCGCCAGGTCTCAGGGAGGCGAGCAGTACTTC.

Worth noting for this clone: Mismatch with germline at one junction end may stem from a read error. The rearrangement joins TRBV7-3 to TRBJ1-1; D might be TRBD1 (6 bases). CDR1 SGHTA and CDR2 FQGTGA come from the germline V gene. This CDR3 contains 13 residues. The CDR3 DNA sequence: TGTGCCGGCAGCCAAAGGGGGAGCACTGAAGCTTTCTTT. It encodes CAGSQRGSTEAFF.

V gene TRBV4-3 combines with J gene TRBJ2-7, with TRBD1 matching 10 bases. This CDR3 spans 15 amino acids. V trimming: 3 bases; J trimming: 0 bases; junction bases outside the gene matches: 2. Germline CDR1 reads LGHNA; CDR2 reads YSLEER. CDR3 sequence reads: CASSQDRGSSYEQYF. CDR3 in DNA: TGCGCCAGCAGCCAGGACAGGGGGAGCTCCTACGAGCAGTACTTC.

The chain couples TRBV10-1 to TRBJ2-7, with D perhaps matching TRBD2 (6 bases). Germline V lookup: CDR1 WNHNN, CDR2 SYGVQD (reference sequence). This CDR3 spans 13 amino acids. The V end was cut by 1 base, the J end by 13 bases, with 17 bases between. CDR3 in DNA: TGCGCCAGCAGTGAGTTGAGGGACTCCCTGAAATACTTC. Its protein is CASSELRDSLKYF.

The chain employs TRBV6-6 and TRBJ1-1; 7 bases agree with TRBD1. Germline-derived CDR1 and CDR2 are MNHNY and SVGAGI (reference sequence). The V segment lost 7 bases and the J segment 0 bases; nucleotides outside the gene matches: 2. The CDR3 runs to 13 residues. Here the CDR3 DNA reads TGTGCCAGCACAAGGGGGCTGAACACTGAAGCTTTCTTT. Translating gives CASTRGLNTEAFF.

In DNA, the CDR3 is TGCGCCAGCAGCCAACCTTCCAGGGACAATCAGCCCCAGCATTTT. Protein sequence: CASSQPSRDNQPQHF. The rearrangement uses TRBV4-1 and TRBJ1-5; tentative D call: TRBD1 (5 bases). The germline gives CDR1 MGHRA, CDR2 YSYEKL. This CDR3 contains 15 residues. V was trimmed by 2 bases and J by 3 bases, leaving 11 bases between them.

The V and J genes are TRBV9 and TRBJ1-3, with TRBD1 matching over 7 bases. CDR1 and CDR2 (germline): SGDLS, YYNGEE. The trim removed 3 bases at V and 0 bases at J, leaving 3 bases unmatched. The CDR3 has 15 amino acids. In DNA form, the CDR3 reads TGTGCCAGCAGCGGCGGACAGGACTCTGGAAACACCATATATTTT. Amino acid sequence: CASSGGQDSGNTIYF.

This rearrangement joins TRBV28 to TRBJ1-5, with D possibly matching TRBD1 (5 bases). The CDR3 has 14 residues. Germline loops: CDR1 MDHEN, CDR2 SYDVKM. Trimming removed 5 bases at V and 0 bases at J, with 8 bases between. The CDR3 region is CASSIGDSNQPQHF. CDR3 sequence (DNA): TGTGCCAGCAGTATAGGGGATAGCAATCAGCCCCAGCATTTT.

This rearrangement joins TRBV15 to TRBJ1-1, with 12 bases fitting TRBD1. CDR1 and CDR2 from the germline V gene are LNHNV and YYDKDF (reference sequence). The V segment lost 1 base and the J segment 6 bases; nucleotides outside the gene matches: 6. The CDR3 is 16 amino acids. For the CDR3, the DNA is TGTGCCACCAGCAGAGGATGGGACAGGGGGCCCCCTGAAGCTTTCTTT. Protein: CATSRGWDRGPPEAFF.

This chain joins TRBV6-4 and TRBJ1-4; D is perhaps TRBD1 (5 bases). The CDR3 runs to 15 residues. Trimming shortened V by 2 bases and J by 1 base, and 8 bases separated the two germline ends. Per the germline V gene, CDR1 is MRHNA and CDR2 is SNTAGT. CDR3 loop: CASSDGQGTNEKLFF. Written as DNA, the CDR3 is TGTGCCAGCAGTGACGGCCAGGGAACTAATGAAAAACTGTTTTTT.

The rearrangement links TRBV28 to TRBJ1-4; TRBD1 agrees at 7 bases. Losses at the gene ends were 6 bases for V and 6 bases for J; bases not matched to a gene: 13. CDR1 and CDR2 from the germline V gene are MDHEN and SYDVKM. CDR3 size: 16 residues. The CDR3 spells CASRDVTGAIHEKLFF. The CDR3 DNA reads TGTGCCAGCAGGGACGTAACAGGGGCAATTCATGAAAAACTGTTTTTT. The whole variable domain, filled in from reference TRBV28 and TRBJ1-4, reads DVKVTQSSRYLVKRTGEKVFLECVQDMDHENMFWYRQDPGLGLRLIYFSYDVKMKEKGDIPEGYSVSREKKERFSLILESASTNQTSMYLCASRDVTGAIHEKLFFGSGTQLSVL.

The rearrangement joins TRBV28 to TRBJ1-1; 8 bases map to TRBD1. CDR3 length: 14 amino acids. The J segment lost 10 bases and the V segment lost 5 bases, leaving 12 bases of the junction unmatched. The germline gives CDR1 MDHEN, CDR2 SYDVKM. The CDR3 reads CASSRRQGTLRAFF. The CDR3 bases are TGTGCCAGCAGTCGCAGACAGGGGACCCTTAGAGCTTTCTTT. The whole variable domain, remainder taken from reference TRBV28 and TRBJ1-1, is DVKVTQSSRYLVKRTGEKVFLECVQDMDHENMFWYRQDPGLGLRLIYFSYDVKMKEKGDIPEGYSVSREKKERFSLILESASTNQTSMYLCASSRRQGTLRAFFGQGTRLTVV.

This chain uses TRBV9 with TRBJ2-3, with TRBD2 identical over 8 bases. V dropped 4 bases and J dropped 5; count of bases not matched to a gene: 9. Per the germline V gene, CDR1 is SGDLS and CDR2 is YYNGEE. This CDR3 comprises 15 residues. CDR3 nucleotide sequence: TGTGCCAGCAGCCCGTCGGGGGGGCCGGTAGATACGCAGTATTTT. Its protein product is CASSPSGGPVDTQYF.

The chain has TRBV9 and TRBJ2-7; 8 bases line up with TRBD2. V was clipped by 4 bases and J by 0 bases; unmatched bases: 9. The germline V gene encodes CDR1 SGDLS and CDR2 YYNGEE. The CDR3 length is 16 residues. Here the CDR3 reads CASSKSGGGSSYEQYF. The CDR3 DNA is TGTGCCAGCAGCAAATCGGGGGGGGGAAGCTCCTACGAGCAGTACTTC. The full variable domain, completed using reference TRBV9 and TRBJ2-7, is DSGVTQTPKHLITATGQRVTLRCSPRSGDLSVYWYQQSLDQGLQFLIQYYNGEERAKGNILERFSAQQFPDLHSELNLSSLELGDSALYFCASSKSGGGSSYEQYFGPGTRLTVT.

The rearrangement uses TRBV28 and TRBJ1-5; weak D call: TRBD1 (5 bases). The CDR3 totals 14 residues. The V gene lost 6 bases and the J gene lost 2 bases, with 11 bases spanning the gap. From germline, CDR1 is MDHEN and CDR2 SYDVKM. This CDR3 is CASRDPGGNQPQHF. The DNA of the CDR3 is TGTGCCAGCAGGGACCCGGGGGGCAATCAGCCCCAGCATTTT.

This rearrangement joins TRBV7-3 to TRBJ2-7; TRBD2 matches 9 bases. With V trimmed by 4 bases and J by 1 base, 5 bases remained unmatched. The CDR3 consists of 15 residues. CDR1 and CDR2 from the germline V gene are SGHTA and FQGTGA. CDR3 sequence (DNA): TGTGCCAGCAGCTACGGCGGGGGGGGATCCTACGAGCAGTACTTC. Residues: CASSYGGGGSYEQYF.